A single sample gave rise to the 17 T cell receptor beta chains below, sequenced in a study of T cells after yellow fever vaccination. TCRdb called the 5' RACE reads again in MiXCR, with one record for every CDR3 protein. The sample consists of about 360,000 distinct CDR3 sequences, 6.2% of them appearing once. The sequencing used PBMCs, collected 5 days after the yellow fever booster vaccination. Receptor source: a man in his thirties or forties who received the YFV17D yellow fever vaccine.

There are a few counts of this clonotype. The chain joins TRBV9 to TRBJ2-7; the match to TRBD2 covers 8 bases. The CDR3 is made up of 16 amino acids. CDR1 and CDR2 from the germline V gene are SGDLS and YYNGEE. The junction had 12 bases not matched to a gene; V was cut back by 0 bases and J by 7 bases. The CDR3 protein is CASSVVGSGTIGEQYF. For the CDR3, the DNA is TGTGCCAGCAGCGTAGTTGGTAGCGGGACCATCGGGGAGCAGTACTTC.

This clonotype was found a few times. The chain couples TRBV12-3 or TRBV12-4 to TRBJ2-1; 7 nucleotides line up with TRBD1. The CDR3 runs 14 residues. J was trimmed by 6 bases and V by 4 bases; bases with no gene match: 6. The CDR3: CASSYPGQRNEQFF. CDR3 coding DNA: TGTGCCAGCAGTTACCCGGGACAGCGCAATGAGCAGTTCTTC.

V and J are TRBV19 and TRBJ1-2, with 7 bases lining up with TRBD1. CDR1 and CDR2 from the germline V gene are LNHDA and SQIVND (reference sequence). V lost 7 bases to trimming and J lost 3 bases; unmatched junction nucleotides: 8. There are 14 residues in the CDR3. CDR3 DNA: TGTGCCAGTACCTCCGGGGACAGATACTATGGCTACACCTTC. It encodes CASTSGDRYYGYTF.

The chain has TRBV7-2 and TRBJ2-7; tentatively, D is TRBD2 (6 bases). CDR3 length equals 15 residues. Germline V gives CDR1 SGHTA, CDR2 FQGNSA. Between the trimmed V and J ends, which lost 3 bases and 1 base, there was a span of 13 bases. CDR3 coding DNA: TGTGCCAGCAGCTTCACGTCGGGACTTTCCTACGAGCAGTACTTC. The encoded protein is CASSFTSGLSYEQYF.

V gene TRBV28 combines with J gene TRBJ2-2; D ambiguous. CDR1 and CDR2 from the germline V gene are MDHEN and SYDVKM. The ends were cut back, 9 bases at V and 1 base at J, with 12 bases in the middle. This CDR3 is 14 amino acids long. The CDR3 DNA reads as TGTGCCAGTCAGAGGCCCTTGAACACCGGGGAGCTGTTTTTT. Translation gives CASQRPLNTGELFF.

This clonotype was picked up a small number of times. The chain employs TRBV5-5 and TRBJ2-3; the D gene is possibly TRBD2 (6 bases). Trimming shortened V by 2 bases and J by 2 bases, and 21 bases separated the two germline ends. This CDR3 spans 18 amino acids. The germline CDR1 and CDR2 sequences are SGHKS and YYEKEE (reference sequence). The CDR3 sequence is CASSFRDLGFQNTDTQYF. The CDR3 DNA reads TGTGCCAGCAGCTTCCGGGACTTGGGTTTCCAGAACACAGATACGCAGTATTTT.

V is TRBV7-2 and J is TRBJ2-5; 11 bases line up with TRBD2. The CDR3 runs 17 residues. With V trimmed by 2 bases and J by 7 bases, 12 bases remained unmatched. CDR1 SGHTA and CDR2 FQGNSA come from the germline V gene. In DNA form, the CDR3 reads TGTGCCAGCAGCTTAAAACTAGCGGGAGCCCCCGCGGGGACCCAGTACTTC. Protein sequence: CASSLKLAGAPAGTQYF. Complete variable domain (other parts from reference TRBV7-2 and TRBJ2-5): GAGVSQSPSNKVTEKGKDVELRCDPISGHTALYWYRQSLGQGLEFLIYFQGNSAPDKSGLPSDRFSAERTGGSVSTLTIQRTQQEDSAVYLCASSLKLAGAPAGTQYFGPGTRLLVL.

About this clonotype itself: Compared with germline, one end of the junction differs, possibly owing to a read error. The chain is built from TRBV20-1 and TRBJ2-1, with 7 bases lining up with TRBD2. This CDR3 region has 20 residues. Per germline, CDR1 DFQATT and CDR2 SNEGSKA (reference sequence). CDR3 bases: TGCTGTGCTAGACCCGGGTTCTCCCGGGAGGCCCGCACTTTCCGGAATGAGCAGTTCTTC. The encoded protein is CCARPGFSREARTFRNEQFF.

CDR3 sequence: CATSDSRGLTDTQYF. CDR3 in DNA: TGTGCCACCAGTGATTCCCGGGGGCTCACAGATACGCAGTATTTT. The chain is built from TRBV24-1 and TRBJ2-3; perhaps D is TRBD1 or TRBD2 (6 bases each). The CDR3 extends over 15 amino acids. Per the germline V gene, CDR1 is KGHDR and CDR2 is SFDVKD. V was trimmed by 2 bases and J by 2 bases, leaving 10 bases between them.

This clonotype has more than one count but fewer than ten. The CDR3: CSARAGGATNEKLFF. The CDR3 DNA reads TGCAGTGCTAGAGCCGGTGGGGCAACTAATGAAAAACTGTTTTTT. The J gene is TRBJ1-4, the V gene TRBV20-1; D remains ambiguous. Germline lookup yields CDR1 DFQATT and CDR2 SNEGSKA (reference sequence). The V gene lost 1 base and the J gene lost 0 bases, with 9 bases spanning the gap. This CDR3 is built from 15 residues.

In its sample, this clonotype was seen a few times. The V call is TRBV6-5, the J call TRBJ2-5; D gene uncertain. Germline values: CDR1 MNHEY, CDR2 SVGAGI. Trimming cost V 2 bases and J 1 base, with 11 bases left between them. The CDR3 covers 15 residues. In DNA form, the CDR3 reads TGTGCCAGCAGTTACAATATAGGGTTCCAAGAGACCCAGTACTTC. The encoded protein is CASSYNIGFQETQYF.

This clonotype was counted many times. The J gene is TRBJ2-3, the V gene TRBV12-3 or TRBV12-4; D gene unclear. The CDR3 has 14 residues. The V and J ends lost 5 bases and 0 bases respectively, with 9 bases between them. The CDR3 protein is CASSIMRSTDTQYF. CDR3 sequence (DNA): TGTGCCAGCAGTATAATGCGGAGCACAGATACGCAGTATTTT.

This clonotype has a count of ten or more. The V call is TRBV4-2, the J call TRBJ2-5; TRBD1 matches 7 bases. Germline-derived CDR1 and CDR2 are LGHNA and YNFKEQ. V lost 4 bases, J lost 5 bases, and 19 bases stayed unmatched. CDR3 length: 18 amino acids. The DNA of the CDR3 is TGTGCCAGCAGCCCCCAAAGGGGACAGAACCTCAGGTTGGAGACCCAGTACTTC. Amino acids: CASSPQRGQNLRLETQYF.

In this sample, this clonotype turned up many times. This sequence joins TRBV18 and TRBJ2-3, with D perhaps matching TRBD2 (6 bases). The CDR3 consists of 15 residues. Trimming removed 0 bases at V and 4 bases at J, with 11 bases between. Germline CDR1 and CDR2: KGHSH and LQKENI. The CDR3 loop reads CASSPPRAGADTQYF. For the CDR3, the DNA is TGTGCCAGCTCACCACCAAGAGCGGGTGCAGATACGCAGTATTTT.

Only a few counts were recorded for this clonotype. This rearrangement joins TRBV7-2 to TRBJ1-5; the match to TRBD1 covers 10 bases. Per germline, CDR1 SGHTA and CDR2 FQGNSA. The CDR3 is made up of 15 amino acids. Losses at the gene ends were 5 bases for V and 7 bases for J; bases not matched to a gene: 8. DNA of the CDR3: TGTGCCAGCAGCCGATCCGGGACAGGGGTCCAGCCCCAGCATTTT. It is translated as CASSRSGTGVQPQHF.

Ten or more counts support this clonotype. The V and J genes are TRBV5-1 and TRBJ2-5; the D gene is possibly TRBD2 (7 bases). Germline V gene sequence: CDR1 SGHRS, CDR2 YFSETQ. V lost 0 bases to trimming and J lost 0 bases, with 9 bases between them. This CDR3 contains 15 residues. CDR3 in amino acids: CASSLGGGYQETQYF. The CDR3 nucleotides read TGCGCCAGCAGCTTGGGCGGGGGCTACCAAGAGACCCAGTACTTC.

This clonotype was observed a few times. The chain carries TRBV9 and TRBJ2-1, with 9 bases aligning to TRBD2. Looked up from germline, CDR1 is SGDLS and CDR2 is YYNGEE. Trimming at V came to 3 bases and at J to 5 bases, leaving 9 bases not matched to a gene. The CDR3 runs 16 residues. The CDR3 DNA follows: TGTGCCAGCAGCGGAAATCCGACTAGCGGTGACAATGAGCAGTTCTTC. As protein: CASSGNPTSGDNEQFF.